The 20 T cell receptor beta chains listed next were all sequenced from one sample in a study of human T cells and chemical hapten exposure. Noted time point: patch test 3, about 24 weeks after DPC sensitization. Treatment meaning: therapeutic diphenylcyclopropenone sensitization with weekly scalp DPC. TCRdb itself ran the RACE reads through MiXCR, one entry per CDR3 protein. This sample has 70,000 or so distinct CDR3 sequences, with 11% found just once. The material sequenced was whole blood, taken in connection with sensitization to the hapten diphenylcyclopropenone (DPC). The receptors were gathered from a woman between 45 and 65 years old with alopecia areata. Some clones in this sample may be carry-over from other donors' samples.

The chain couples TRBV5-4 to TRBJ1-4, with TRBD1 as a possible D gene (5 bases). CDR1 is SGHNT, CDR2 YYREEE, per germline (reference sequence). With 1 base removed from V and 7 bases from J, the gap between germline ends came to 11 bases. This CDR3 is built from 14 residues. CDR3 sequence (DNA): TGTGCCAGCAGCTTGTGGGGGGACGGTGAAAAACTGTTTTTT. Translation: CASSLWGDGEKLFF.

The rearrangement links TRBV28 to TRBJ1-1; D gene unclear. V dropped 1 base and J dropped 6 bases, with 9 bases sitting between them. The CDR3 loop spans 13 amino acids. Germline lookup yields CDR1 MDHEN and CDR2 SYDVKM. CDR3 region: CASSLLEESEAFF. In DNA form, the CDR3 reads TGTGCCAGCAGTTTATTGGAAGAATCTGAAGCTTTCTTT.

This sequence joins TRBV7-9 and TRBJ1-1, with unresolved D. The CDR3 has 13 amino acids. V was trimmed by 4 bases and J by 1 base, leaving 7 bases between them. Germline V CDR1 and CDR2: SEHNR, FQNEAQ (reference sequence). In nucleotides, the CDR3 is TGTGCCAGCAGCTCCCTGAAGAACACTGAAGCTTTCTTT. It is translated as CASSSLKNTEAFF.

This clonotype came up many times. The V gene is TRBV7-9, the J gene TRBJ2-3, with D unresolved. The V end lost 5 bases, the J end lost 4 bases, and 7 bases lay between the germline ends. The CDR3 spans 12 residues. The V gene's germline CDR1 is SEHNR and CDR2 FQNEAQ (reference sequence). CDR3 sequence: CASSTLADTQYF. CDR3 bases: TGTGCCAGCAGCACGCTGGCAGATACGCAGTATTTT.

Remarks on this clonotype: A much larger clone lies a single base off, so this may be a read error. The rearrangement links TRBV6-5 to TRBJ1-1; D uncertain. The germline V gene encodes CDR1 MNHEY and CDR2 SVGAGI. The CDR3 is 13 amino acids. The ends were cut back, 0 bases at V and 7 bases at J, with 9 bases in the middle. This CDR3 is CASSYSKQFEAFF. CDR3 sequence (DNA): TGTGCCAGCAGTTACTCGAAGCAGTTTGAAGCTTTCTTT.

This clonotype was seen many times. The V gene is TRBV6-1, the J gene TRBJ1-2; no reliable D call. The V and J ends lost 7 bases and 3 bases respectively, with 15 bases between them. Germline V gene lookup returns CDR1 MNHNS and CDR2 SASEGT. The CDR3 length is 14 residues. DNA for the CDR3: TGTGCCAGCACCCCTCCCGGCCAGGACTATGGCTACACCTTC. Amino acid sequence: CASTPPGQDYGYTF.

This clonotype occurred many times. The chain is built from TRBV7-9 and TRBJ1-1; a weak D match, TRBD1 (6 bases). This CDR3 is 13 amino acids long. The V end lost 5 bases, the J end lost 5 bases, and 12 bases lay between the germline ends. Germline V lookup: CDR1 SEHNR, CDR2 FQNEAQ (reference sequence). The CDR3 loop is CASSQTQGTEAFF. CDR3 DNA sequence: TGTGCCAGCAGCCAAACCCAGGGGACTGAAGCTTTCTTT. Full variable domain (rest looked up from reference TRBV7-9 and TRBJ1-1): DTGVSQNPRHKITKRGQNVTFRCDPISEHNRLYWYRQTLGQGPEFLTYFQNEAQLEKSRLLSDRFSAERPKGSFSTLEIQRTEQGDSAMYLCASSQTQGTEAFFGQGTRLTVV.

The CDR3, as DNA: TGCAGTGCTAGCGGCTCCGGGACTAGCGGGAGTGTGTACGAGCAGTACTTC. Its translation is CSASGSGTSGSVYEQYF. The rearrangement links TRBV20-1 to TRBJ2-7; 14 bases agree with TRBD2. The CDR3 runs 17 residues. Looked up from germline, CDR1 is DFQATT and CDR2 is SNEGSKA (reference sequence). The ends lost 3 bases at V and 4 bases at J; junction bases unmatched: 11.

A few counts support this clonotype. The chain links TRBV20-1 to TRBJ1-1; D gene unclear. There are 13 residues in the CDR3. CDR1 and CDR2 (germline): DFQATT, SNEGSKA (reference sequence). The ends were cut back, 3 bases at V and 0 bases at J, with 8 bases in the middle. CDR3 DNA: TGCAGTGCTAGTCGGCAGCTGAACACTGAAGCTTTCTTT. The encoded protein is CSASRQLNTEAFF.

Only a few counts were recorded for this clonotype. The chain carries TRBV7-6 and TRBJ2-1; TRBD2 aligns across 11 bases. The germline gives CDR1 SGHVS, CDR2 FNYEAQ. The CDR3 consists of 20 residues. The ends lost 1 base at V and 3 bases at J; junction bases unmatched: 14. Here the CDR3 reads CASSLGTGTSGPRGYNEQFF. The CDR3 coding sequence is TGTGCCAGCAGCTTAGGAACCGGGACTAGCGGCCCCCGGGGCTACAATGAGCAGTTCTTC.

This clonotype was picked up many times. This chain joins TRBV6-5 and TRBJ2-2; 7 bases fit TRBD1. The V gene's germline CDR1 is MNHEY and CDR2 SVGAGI. Trimming at V came to 6 bases and at J to 6 bases, leaving 10 bases not matched to a gene. The CDR3 spans 15 residues. The CDR3 bases are TGTGCCAGCAGCCAATACAGGGGAGATCCCGGGGAGCTGTTTTTT. This encodes CASSQYRGDPGELFF.

This clonotype has only a few counts. V gene TRBV6-2 or TRBV6-3 combines with J gene TRBJ2-7; either TRBD1 or TRBD2 may fit D (5 bases each). The V gene lost 4 bases and the J gene lost 2 bases, with 9 bases spanning the gap. The CDR3 extends over 13 amino acids. The germline V gene encodes CDR1 MNHEY and CDR2 SVGEGT. The CDR3 is CASSWDGTYEQYF. CDR3 in DNA: TGTGCCAGCAGTTGGGACGGAACCTACGAGCAGTACTTC.

This clonotype was counted many times. The chain couples TRBV6-5 to TRBJ2-7; TRBD1 matches at 9 bases. The CDR3 is 17 residues long. The germline CDR1 and CDR2 sequences are MNHEY and SVGAGI. Losses at the gene ends were 2 bases for V and 3 bases for J; bases not matched to a gene: 11. The CDR3 coding sequence is TGTGCCAGCAGTTACCTAGAGACAGGGGGAAAGGTCTACGAGCAGTACTTC. Translating gives CASSYLETGGKVYEQYF.

In this sample, this clonotype turned up many times. The V and J genes are TRBV28 and TRBJ2-7; TRBD2 matches at 9 bases. Unmatched junction bases numbered 8, after V lost 9 bases and J lost 2 bases. This CDR3 has 14 amino acids. The germline gives CDR1 MDHEN, CDR2 SYDVKM. CDR3 coding DNA: TGTGCCAGTAGAGCGGGGGGTACACCCTACGAGCAGTACTTC. Amino acids: CASRAGGTPYEQYF.

This clonotype was detected ten times or more. The V and J genes are TRBV12-3 or TRBV12-4 and TRBJ2-5; D gene ambiguous. Trimming stripped 8 bases from V and 1 base from J, with 8 bases between. The CDR3 loop spans 12 amino acids. CDR3 region: CASGPIQETQYF. The CDR3 nucleotides read TGTGCCAGCGGGCCGATCCAAGAGACCCAGTACTTC.

The table lists this clonotype with a few counts. The chain combines TRBV5-1 with TRBJ2-1; 9 positions agree with TRBD2. Losses at the gene ends were 4 bases for V and 7 bases for J; bases not matched to a gene: 9. The CDR3 length is 15 residues. Per the germline V gene, CDR1 is SGHRS and CDR2 is YFSETQ. In DNA form, the CDR3 reads TGCGCCAGCAGCCCCACTACCGCGGGGGGGAATGAGCAGTTCTTC. This sequence encodes CASSPTTAGGNEQFF.

The chain uses TRBV11-2 and TRBJ1-5, with D possibly TRBD1 on 6 matching bases. V lost 4 bases and J lost 4, with 8 bases in between. The germline CDR1 and CDR2 sequences are SGHAT and FQNNGV. This CDR3 contains 13 residues. CDR3 amino acids: CASSSDRNQPQHF. The CDR3 DNA reads TGTGCCAGCAGCTCGGACAGAAATCAGCCCCAGCATTTT.

This chain connects TRBV25-1 to TRBJ1-1; TRBD1 might be the D (5 bases). The V gene's germline CDR1 is MGHDK and CDR2 SYGVNS. This CDR3 spans 11 amino acids. Deletions cut 4 bases from V and 6 bases from J, with 6 bases between. CDR3 nucleotides: TGTGCCAGCAGTGTGGGGGCTGAAGCTTTCTTT. Protein product: CASSVGAEAFF.

In this sample, this clonotype turned up many times. The V and J genes are TRBV18 and TRBJ2-6; D may be TRBD1 (5 bases). Germline CDR1 KGHSH, CDR2 LQKENI. The length of the CDR3 is 17 residues. Trimming took off 1 base at V and 0 bases at J, with 10 bases between the two ends. In DNA form, the CDR3 reads TGTGCCAGCTCACCACAGGACATAACCTCTGGGGCCAACGTCCTGACTTTC. This encodes CASSPQDITSGANVLTF.

The table lists this clonotype with a few counts. V and J are TRBV7-2 and TRBJ1-1; no firm D call. Germline CDR1 and CDR2: SGHTA and FQGNSA. The V gene lost 4 bases and the J gene lost 11 bases, with 20 bases spanning the gap. The CDR3 covers 14 residues. The CDR3 DNA is TGTGCCAGCAGCTCATTTCCGACACCCCTGGAGGCTTTCTTT. This translates into CASSSFPTPLEAFF.